This TCR beta chain originates from a study of T cells after yellow fever vaccination. Whole-study context: With SMART-Seq v4 Ultra Low Input, the fractions containing low cell numbers were prepared.

Germline CDR1 reads DFQATT; CDR2 reads SNEGSKA (reference sequence). Trimming pared 5 bases from V and 5 bases from J, leaving 16 bases between. There are 15 residues in the CDR3. Universal primer sites and UMIs were introduced during 5'RACE template-switching synthesis of TCR cDNA. TCRdb ran MiXCR on the 5' RACE reads and lists one entry per CDR3 protein. Of hundreds of thousands of distinct CDR3 sequences listed, roughly an eighth are singletons. This clonotype appeared a few times. The material was PBMCs, obtained on the day of the yellow fever booster vaccination. The V call is TRBV20-1, the J call TRBJ1-6, with a weak D call TRBD1 (6 bases). The TCR originated in a man between 25 and 39 years old who received the YFV17D yellow fever vaccine. The CDR3 bases are TGCAGTGCTGACGGACAGTACAGAAATAATTCACCCCTCCACTTT. Encoded protein: CSADGQYRNNSPLHF.